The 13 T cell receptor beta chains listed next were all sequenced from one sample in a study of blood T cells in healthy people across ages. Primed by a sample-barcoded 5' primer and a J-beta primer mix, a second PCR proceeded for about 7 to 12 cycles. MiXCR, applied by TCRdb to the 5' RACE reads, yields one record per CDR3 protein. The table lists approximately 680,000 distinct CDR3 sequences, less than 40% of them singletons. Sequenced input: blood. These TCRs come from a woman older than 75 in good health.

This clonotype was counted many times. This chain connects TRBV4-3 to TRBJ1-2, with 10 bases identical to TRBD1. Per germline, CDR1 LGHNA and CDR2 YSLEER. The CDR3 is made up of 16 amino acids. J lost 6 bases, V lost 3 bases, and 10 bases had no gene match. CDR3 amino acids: CASSHLRTGGTDGYTF. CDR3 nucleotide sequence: TGCGCCAGCAGCCACTTGAGGACAGGGGGGACGGATGGCTACACCTTC.

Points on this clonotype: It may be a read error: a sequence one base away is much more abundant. The CDR3 is CSAPRDGSYKQYF. In nucleotides, the CDR3 is TGCAGTGCCCCCCGGGACGGTTCCTACAAGCAGTACTTC. J is TRBJ2-5 and V is TRBV20-1; tentatively, D is TRBD1 or TRBD2 (5 bases each). Germline lookup yields CDR1 DFQATT and CDR2 SNEGSKA (reference sequence). The CDR3 spans 13 residues. Trimming cost V 6 bases and J 11 bases, with 22 bases left between them.

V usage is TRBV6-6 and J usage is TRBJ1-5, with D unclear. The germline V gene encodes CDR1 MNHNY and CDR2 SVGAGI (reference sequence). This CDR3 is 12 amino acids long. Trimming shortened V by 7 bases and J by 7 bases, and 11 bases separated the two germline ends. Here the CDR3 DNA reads TGTGCCAGCACAGACGAAGGGCAGCCCCAGCATTTT. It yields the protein CASTDEGQPQHF.

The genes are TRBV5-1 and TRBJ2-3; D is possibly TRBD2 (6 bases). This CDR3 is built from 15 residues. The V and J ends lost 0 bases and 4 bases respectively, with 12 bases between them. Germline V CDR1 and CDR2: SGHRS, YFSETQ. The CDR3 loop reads CASSLGASSADTQYF. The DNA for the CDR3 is TGCGCCAGCAGCTTGGGGGCATCTAGCGCAGATACGCAGTATTTT.

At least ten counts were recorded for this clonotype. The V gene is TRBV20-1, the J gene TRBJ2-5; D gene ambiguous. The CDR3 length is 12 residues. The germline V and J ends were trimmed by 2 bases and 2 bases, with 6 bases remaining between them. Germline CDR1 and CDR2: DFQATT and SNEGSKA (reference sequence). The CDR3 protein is CSARFLQETQYF. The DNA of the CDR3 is TGCAGTGCTAGATTCCTGCAAGAGACCCAGTACTTC.

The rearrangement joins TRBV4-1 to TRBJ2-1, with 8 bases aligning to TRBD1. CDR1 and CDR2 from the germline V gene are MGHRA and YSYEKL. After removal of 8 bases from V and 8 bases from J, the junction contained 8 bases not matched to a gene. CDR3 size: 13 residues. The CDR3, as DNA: TGCGCCAGCCGCGCGACAGGGGCTTATGAGCAGTTCTTC. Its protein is CASRATGAYEQFF.

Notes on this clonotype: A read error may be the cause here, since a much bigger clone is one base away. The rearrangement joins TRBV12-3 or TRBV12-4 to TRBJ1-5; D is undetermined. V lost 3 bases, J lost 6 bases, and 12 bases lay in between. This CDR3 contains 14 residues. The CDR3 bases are TGTGCCAGCAGTTTTGGAGTGGGGAGTCAGCCCCAGCATTTT. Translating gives CASSFGVGSQPQHF.

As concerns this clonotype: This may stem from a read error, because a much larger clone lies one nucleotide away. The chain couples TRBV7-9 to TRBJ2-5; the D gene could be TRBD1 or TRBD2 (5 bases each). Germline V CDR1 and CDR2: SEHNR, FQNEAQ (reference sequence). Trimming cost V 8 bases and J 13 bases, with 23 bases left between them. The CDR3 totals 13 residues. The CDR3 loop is CASGEPGPYERYF. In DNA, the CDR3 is TGTGCCAGCGGGGAACCGGGGCCCTACGAGCGGTACTTC.

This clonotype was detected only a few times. The CDR3 loop is CSAGRGNGNTIYF. The CDR3 coding sequence is TGCAGTGCTGGTAGAGGGAACGGAAACACCATATATTTT. The V and J genes are TRBV20-1 and TRBJ1-3; no firm D call. V dropped 5 bases and J dropped 4 bases, with 12 bases sitting between them. This CDR3 region has 13 residues. CDR1 is DFQATT, CDR2 SNEGSKA, per germline (reference sequence).

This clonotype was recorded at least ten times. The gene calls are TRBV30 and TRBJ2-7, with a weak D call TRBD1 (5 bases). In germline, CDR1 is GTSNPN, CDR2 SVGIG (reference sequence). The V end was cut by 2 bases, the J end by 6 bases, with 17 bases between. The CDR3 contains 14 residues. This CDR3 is CAWSKGQSRAEQYF. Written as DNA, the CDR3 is TGTGCCTGGAGTAAGGGGCAGAGTCGCGCCGAGCAGTACTTC.

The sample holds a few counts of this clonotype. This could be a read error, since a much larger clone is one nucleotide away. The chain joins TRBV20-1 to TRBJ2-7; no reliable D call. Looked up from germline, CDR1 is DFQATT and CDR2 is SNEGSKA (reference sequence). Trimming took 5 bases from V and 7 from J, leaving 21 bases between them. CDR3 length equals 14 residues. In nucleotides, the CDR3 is TGCAGTGCTGCCGGCCGTTCCTCCTACAATGAGCAGTACTTC. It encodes CSAAGRSSYNEQYF.

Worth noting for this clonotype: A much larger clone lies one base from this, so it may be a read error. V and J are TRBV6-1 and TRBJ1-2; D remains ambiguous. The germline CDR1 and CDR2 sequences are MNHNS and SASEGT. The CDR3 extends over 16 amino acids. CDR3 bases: TGTGCCGGCAGGAGAGCGGGAAGCCGGGAGCGCTATGGCTACACCTTC. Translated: CAGRRAGSRERYGYTF.

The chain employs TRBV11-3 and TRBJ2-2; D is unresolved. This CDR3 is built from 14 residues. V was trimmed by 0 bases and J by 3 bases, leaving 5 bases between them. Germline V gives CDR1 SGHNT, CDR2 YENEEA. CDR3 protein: CASSLESYTGELFF. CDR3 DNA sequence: TGTGCCAGCAGCTTAGAGAGTTACACCGGGGAGCTGTTTTTT.